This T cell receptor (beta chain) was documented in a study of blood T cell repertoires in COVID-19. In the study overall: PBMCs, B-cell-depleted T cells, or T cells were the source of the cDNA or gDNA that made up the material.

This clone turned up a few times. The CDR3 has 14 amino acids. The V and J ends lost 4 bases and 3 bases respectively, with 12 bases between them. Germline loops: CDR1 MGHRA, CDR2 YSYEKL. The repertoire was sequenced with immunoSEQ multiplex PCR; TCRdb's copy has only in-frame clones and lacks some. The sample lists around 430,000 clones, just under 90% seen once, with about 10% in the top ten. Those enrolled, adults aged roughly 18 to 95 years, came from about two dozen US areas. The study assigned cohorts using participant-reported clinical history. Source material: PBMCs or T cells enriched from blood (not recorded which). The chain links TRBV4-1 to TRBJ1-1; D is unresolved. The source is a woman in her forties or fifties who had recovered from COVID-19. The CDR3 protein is CASSPPSGHTEAFF. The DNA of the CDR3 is TGCGCCAGCAGCCCACCTTCTGGCCACACTGAAGCTTTCTTT.